The entry below gives a single T cell receptor beta chain sequence along with its context. These data are taken from a study of blood T cell repertoires in COVID-19. Turning to the study itself: COVID-19 samples, acute and convalescent, were from the United States, Italy and Spain.

The ends were cut back, 0 bases at V and 5 bases at J, with 19 bases in the middle. CDR1 LGHDT and CDR2 YNNKEL come from the germline V gene (reference sequence). The CDR3 is 17 residues long. Authors' analysis steps: Reference gene primer amplification gave estimated nucleated cell counts. TCRdb's copy holds only in-frame clones and misses some; the assay was immunoSEQ multiplex PCR. V and J calls and clone size are copied from that table; D and trimming were computed from the DNA. The top ten hold 10% to 15% of the sample, which has over 90,000 clones, nearly 85% seen once. The specimen was peripheral blood. V is TRBV3-1 (or the pseudogene TRBV3-2) and J is TRBJ1-1, with a weak D call TRBD1 (5 bases). This TCR was recovered from a human donor in a cohort sampled during active or convalescent COVID-19. CDR3 sequence: CASSQDAWAGGGTEAFF. CDR3 coding DNA: TGTGCCAGCAGCCAAGATGCCTGGGCGGGGGGAGGAACTGAAGCTTTCTTT.